A selection of T cell receptor beta chains follows, all from one sample in a study of CD4+ T cells in melanoma. This table comes from immunoSEQ multiplex PCR, and its TCRdb copy is limited to in-frame clones, with some not included. This sample has around 11,000 clones, with 67% found just once. Sequencing was carried out using cells from a culture (not recorded whether cultured in vitro). The receptors here all came from a human donor with melanoma. Each CDR3 is given with its conserved first and last residue. The size entry is marked missing in some rows and otherwise reads once, few, many or a size class.

V gene	J gene	clone size	CDR3 protein
TRBV15	TRBJ2-5	medium-sized	CATSPRPGGRETQYF
TRBV6-1	TRBJ1-5	.	CASSEAPTGQPQHF
TRBV6-1	TRBJ2-7	.	CASSPTSGGLYEQYF
TRBV6-6	TRBJ2-5	few	CASSPQVYQETQYF
TRBV5-6	TRBJ1-1	.	CASSLFARENTEAFF
TRBV11-3	TRBJ1-6	few	CASSKDGYSPLHF
TRBV19	TRBJ2-2	.	CASRRTPNTGELFF
TRBV13	TRBJ1-5	.	CASSLGTQAQHF
TRBV6-1	TRBJ1-5	.	CASSERRDQPQHF
TRBV2	TRBJ2-5	.	CASSPGQGGYQETQYF
TRBV6-5	TRBJ2-5	.	CASSYSLRKETQYF
TRBV10-1	TRBJ2-7	.	CASSDPGAGFREQYF
TRBV11-1	TRBJ1-1	.	CASSPRQGSTEAFF
TRBV7-3	TRBJ1-6	few	CASSLGQHRSPLHF
TRBV5-1	TRBJ1-6	.	CASIRHRLQGVINSPLHF
TRBV4-1	TRBJ2-3	.	CASSQRLAGGHELDTQYF
TRBV30	TRBJ1-5	.	CAWSPPPGGGNQPQHF
TRBV29-1	TRBJ1-3	.	CSVVKGSGNTIYF
TRBV30	TRBJ2-3	.	CAWDHGTSGTDTQYF
TRBV5-1	TRBJ1-2	few	CASRPGAYGYTF
TRBV2	TRBJ1-1	.	CASSPTGRVRNTEAFF
TRBV19	TRBJ2-2	once	CASSIMGGSNTGELFF
TRBV5-1	TRBJ1-5	.	CASSLDADSNQPQHF
TRBV5-1	TRBJ1-2	.	CASSFGDRGLANYGYTF
TRBV29-1	TRBJ2-1	.	CSVEGLPDRGYNEQFF
TRBV9	TRBJ2-3	.	CASSVGLAGASTDTQYF
TRBV6-1	TRBJ2-1	.	CASLKGGSYNEQFF
TRBV18	TRBJ1-6	once	CASSPTGGTSPLHF
TRBV4-1	TRBJ1-6	.	CASSQDMRGNSPLHF
TRBV5-5	TRBJ2-1	.	CASSWATTSGGAGLEQFF
TRBV11-3	TRBJ2-7	.	CASSPRGSYEQYF
TRBV7-3	TRBJ2-7	.	CASSPPGPGRKRSYEQYF
TRBV7-6	TRBJ1-1	.	CASSSQAYEAFF
TRBV5-5	TRBJ2-4	.	CASRRTSGGPENIQYF
TRBV15	TRBJ1-3	few	CATSRGTGQTGNTIYF
TRBV7-8	TRBJ1-3	.	CASSFQTGQRNTIYF
TRBV6-1	TRBJ2-5	.	CASRVSTSHQETQYF
TRBV5-4	TRBJ2-5	.	CASSLGGSAGQETQYF
TRBV5-1	TRBJ1-4	.	CARRPRQPGRKNEKLFF
TRBV18	TRBJ1-4	once	CASSPTANEKLFF
TRBV7-2	TRBJ1-2	.	CASSLVSLRYTF
TRBV5-1	TRBJ2-1	.	CASSGGVGGENEQFF
TRBV6-5	TRBJ1-2	.	CASGLYGYTF
TRBV6-5	TRBJ1-5	few	CASSYTRGDQPQHF
TRBV5-1	TRBJ2-7	.	CASSFAAGALYEQYF
TRBV2	TRBJ1-2	.	CASRPYGYTF
TRBV7-9	TRBJ2-5	few	CASSFKGAQETQYF
TRBV18	TRBJ2-7	once	CASSPLDRSFYEQYF
TRBV10-3	TRBJ1-1	few	CATKTLNTEAFF
TRBV6-1	TRBJ1-2	.	CASSAARVGPYGYTF
TRBV11-1	TRBJ1-6	.	CASSLGGARNSPLHF
TRBV6-5	TRBJ1-6	.	CASSYSKQRNSPLHF
TRBV5-1	TRBJ2-2	.	CASSRENTGELFF